The T cell receptor (beta chain) described here comes from a study of multiple sclerosis patients with progressive multifocal leukoencephalopathy. Time point in this sample: time of PML onset. TCRdb's table, derived via immunoSEQ multiplex PCR, lists solely in-frame clones and lacks some. The data show approximately 31,000 clones, with approximately 84% seen just once and 3% to 3.5% held by the top ten. This CDR3 contains 14 residues. Per the germline V gene, CDR1 is MGHRA and CDR2 is YSYEKL. The V call is TRBV4-1, the J call TRBJ2-5; maybe TRBD2 (6 bases). The J call could be wrong; TRBJ2-7 is a better fit for the DNA end. The TCR sequence derives from a human donor with progressive multifocal leukoencephalopathy. Sample: PBMCs, taken from a patient treated with natalizumab. CDR3 region: CASSPTAGTYEQYF. DNA for the CDR3: TGCGCCAGCAGTCCTACCGCGGGGACCTACGAGCAGTACTTC.